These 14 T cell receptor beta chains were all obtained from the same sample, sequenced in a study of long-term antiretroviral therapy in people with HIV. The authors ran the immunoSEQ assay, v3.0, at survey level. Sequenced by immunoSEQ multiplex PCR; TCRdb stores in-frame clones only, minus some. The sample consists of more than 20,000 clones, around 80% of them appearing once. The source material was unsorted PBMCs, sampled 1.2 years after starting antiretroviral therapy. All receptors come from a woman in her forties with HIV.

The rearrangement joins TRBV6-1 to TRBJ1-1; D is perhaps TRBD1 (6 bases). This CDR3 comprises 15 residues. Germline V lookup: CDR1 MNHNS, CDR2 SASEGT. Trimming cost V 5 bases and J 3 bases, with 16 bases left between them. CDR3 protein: CASSKKQGKDTEAFF. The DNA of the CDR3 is TGTGCCAGCAGTAAAAAACAGGGAAAGGACACTGAAGCTTTCTTT.

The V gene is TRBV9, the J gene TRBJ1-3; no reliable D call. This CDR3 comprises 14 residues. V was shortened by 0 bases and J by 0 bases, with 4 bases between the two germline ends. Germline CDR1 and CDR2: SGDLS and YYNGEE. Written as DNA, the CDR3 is TGTGCCAGCAGCGTAGAGGGCTCTGGAAACACCATATATTTT. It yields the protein CASSVEGSGNTIYF.

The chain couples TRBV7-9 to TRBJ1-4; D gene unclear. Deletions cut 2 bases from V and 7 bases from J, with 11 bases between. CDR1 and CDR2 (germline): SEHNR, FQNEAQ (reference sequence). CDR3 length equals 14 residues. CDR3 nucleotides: TGTGCCAGCAGCTTAAACGCCCAGACTGAAAAACTGTTTTTT. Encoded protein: CASSLNAQTEKLFF. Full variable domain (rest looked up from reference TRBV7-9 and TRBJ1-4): DTGVSQNPRHKITKRGQNVTFRCDPISEHNRLYWYRQTLGQGPEFLTYFQNEAQLEKSRLLSDRFSAERPKGSFSTLEIQRTEQGDSAMYLCASSLNAQTEKLFFGSGTQLSVL.

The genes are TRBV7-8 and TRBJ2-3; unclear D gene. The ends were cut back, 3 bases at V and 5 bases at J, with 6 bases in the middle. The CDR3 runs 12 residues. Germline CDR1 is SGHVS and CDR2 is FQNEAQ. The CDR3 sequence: CASSFALDTQYF. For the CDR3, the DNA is TGTGCCAGCAGCTTTGCTTTAGATACGCAGTATTTT.

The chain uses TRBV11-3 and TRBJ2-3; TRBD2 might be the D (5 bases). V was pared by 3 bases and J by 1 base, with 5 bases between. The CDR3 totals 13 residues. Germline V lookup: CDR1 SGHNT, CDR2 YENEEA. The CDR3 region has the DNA TGTGCCAGCAGCTTTAGCGGCACAGATACGCAGTATTTT. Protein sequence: CASSFSGTDTQYF.

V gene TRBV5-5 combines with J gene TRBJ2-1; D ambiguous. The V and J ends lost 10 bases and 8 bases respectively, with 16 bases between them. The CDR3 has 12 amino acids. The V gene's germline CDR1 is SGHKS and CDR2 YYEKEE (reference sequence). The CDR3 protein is CASSLQGYEQFF. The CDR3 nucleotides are TGTGCCTCAAGCTTGCAAGGGTATGAGCAGTTCTTC.

DNA for the CDR3: TGCAGCGTTTCGCGGGGAACCTACGAGCAGTACTTC. Its protein product is CSVSRGTYEQYF. The chain has TRBV29-1 and TRBJ2-5, with D tentatively TRBD2 (6 bases). The DNA end is a closer match to TRBJ2-7, so the J assignment may be wrong. Germline CDR1 is SQVTM and CDR2 is ANQGSEA. CDR3 size: 12 residues.

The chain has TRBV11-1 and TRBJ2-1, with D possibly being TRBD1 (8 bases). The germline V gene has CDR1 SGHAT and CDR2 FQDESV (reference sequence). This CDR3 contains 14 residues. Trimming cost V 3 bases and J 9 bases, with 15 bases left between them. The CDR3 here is CASSFPYRGGEQFF. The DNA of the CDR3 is TGTGCCAGCAGCTTCCCCTACAGGGGGGGTGAGCAGTTCTTC.

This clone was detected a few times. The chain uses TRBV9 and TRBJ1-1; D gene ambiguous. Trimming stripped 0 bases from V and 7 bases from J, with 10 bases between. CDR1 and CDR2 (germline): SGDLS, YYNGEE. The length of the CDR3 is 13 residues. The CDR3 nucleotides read TGTGCCAGCAGCGTAGAACCCACCGGTGAAGCTTTCTTT. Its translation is CASSVEPTGEAFF. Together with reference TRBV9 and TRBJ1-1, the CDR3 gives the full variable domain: DSGVTQTPKHLITATGQRVTLRCSPRSGDLSVYWYQQSLDQGLQFLIQYYNGEERAKGNILERFSAQQFPDLHSELNLSSLELGDSALYFCASSVEPTGEAFFGQGTRLTVV.

The CDR3 sequence is CASSLIAVGSYEQYF. The CDR3 nucleotides are TGTGCCAGCAGCCTAATAGCGGTGGGCTCCTACGAGCAGTACTTC. V usage is TRBV7-9 and J usage is TRBJ2-7; tentatively, D is TRBD2 (6 bases). The V and J ends lost 5 bases and 0 bases respectively, with 14 bases between them. The germline V gene encodes CDR1 SEHNR and CDR2 FQNEAQ (reference sequence). This CDR3 is built from 15 residues. Full variable domain (remainder filled in from reference TRBV7-9 and TRBJ2-7): DTGVSQNPRHKITKRGQNVTFRCDPISEHNRLYWYRQTLGQGPEFLTYFQNEAQLEKSRLLSDRFSAERPKGSFSTLEIQRTEQGDSAMYLCASSLIAVGSYEQYFGPGTRLTVT.

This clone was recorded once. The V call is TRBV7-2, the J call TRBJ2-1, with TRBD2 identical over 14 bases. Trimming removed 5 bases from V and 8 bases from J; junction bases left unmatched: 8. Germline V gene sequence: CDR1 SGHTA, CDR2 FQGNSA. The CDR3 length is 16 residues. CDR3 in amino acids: CASSTRLAGGRDEQFF. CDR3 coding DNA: TGTGCCAGCAGCACCCGACTAGCGGGAGGGAGGGATGAGCAGTTCTTC.

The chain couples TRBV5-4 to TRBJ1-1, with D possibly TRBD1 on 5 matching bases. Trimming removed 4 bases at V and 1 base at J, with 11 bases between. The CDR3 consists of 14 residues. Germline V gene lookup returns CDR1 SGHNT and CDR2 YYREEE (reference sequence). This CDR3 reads CASSSGGRNTEAFF. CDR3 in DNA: TGTGCCAGCAGCAGCGGGGGGAGGAACACTGAAGCTTTCTTT. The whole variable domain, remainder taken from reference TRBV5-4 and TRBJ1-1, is ETGVTQSPTHLIKTRGQQVTLRCSSQSGHNTVSWYQQALGQGPQFIFQYYREEENGRGNFPPRFSGLQFPNYSSELNVNALELDDSALYLCASSSGGRNTEAFFGQGTRLTVV.

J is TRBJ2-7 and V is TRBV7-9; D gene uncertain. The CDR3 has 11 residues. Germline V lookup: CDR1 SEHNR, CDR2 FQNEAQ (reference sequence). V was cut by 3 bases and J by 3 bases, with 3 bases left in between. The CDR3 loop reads CASSFNYEQYF. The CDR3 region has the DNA TGTGCCAGCAGCTTCAACTACGAGCAGTACTTC.

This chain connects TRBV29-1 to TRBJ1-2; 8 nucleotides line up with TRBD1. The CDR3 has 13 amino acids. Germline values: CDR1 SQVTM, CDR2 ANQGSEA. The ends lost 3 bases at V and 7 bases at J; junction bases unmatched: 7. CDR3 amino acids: CSVDRTGGFGYTF. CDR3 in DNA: TGCAGCGTTGACCGCACAGGGGGATTTGGCTACACCTTC.